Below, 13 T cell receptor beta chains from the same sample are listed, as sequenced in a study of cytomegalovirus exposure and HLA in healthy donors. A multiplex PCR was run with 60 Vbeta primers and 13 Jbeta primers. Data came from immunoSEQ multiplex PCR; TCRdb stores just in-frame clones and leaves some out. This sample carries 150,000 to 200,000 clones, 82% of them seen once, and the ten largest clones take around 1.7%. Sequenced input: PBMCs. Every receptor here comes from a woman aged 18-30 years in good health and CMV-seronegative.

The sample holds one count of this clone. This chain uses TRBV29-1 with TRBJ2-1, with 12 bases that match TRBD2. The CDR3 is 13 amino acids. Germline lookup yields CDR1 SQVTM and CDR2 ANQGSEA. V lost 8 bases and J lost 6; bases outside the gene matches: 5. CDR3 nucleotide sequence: TGCAGCTCCAGACTAGCGGGAGTCAATGAGCAGTTCTTC. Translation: CSSRLAGVNEQFF.

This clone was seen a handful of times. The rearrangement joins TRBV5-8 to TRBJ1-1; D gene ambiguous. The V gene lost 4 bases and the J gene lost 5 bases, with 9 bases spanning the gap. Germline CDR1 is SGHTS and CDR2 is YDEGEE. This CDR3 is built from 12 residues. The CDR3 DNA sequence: TGTGCCAGCAGCCATCGAACAACTGAAGCTTTCTTT. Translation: CASSHRTTEAFF.

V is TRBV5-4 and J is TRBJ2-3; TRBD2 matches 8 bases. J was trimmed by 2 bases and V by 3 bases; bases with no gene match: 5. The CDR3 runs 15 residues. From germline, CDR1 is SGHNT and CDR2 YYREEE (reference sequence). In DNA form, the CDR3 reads TGTGCCAGCAGCTCGCTAGCGGGCGCCACAGATACGCAGTATTTT. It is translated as CASSSLAGATDTQYF.

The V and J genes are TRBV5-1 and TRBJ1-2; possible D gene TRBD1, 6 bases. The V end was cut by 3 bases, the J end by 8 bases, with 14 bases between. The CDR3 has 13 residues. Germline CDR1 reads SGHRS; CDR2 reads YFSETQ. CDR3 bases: TGCGCCAGCAGCTGGACAGAAATTGGGGGCTACACCTTC. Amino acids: CASSWTEIGGYTF.

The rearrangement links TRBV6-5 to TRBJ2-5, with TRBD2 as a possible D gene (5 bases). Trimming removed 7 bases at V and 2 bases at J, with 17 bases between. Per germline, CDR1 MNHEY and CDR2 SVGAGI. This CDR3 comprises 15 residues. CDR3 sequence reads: CASIGFVTGQETQYF. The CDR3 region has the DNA TGTGCCAGCATAGGCTTCGTAACGGGGCAAGAGACCCAGTACTTC.

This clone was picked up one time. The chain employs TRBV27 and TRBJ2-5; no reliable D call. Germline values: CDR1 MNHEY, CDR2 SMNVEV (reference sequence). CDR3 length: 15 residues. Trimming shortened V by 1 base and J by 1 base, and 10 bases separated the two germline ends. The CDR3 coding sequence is TGTGCCAGCAGTTTATTATATCAGTCCCAAGAGACCCAGTACTTC. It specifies CASSLLYQSQETQYF.

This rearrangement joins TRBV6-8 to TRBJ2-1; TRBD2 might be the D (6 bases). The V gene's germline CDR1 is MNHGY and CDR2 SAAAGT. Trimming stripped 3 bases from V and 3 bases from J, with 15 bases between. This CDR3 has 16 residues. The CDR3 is CASSYKGRDGYNEQFF. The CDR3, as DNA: TGTGCCAGCAGTTATAAGGGGCGGGATGGCTACAATGAGCAGTTCTTC.

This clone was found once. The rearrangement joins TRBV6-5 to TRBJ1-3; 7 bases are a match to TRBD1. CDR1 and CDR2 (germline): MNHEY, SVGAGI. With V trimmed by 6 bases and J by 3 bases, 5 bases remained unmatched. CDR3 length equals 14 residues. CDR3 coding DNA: TGTGCCAGCAGCCTGGGACAGAATGGAAACACCATATATTTT. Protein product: CASSLGQNGNTIYF.

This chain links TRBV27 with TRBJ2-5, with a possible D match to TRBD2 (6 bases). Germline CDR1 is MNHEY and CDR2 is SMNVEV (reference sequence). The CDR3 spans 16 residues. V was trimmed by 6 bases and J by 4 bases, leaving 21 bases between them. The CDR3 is CASRPRRGRGTETQYF. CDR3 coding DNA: TGTGCCAGCAGACCCCGACGGGGGAGAGGGACAGAGACCCAGTACTTC.

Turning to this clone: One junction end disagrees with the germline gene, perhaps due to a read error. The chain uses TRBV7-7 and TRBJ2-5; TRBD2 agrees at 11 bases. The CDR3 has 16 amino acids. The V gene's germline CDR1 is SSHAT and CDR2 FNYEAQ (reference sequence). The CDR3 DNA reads TGTGCTAGCAGCTTGGGTATAGCGGGAGGGCGGGAGACCCAGTACTTC. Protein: CASSLGIAGGRETQYF.

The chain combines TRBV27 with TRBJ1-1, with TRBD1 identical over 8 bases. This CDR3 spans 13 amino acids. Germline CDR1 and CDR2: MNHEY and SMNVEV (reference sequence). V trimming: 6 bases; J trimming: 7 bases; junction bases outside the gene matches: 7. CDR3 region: CASSPDRVFEAFF. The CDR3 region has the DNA TGTGCCAGCAGCCCGGACAGGGTCTTTGAAGCTTTCTTT.

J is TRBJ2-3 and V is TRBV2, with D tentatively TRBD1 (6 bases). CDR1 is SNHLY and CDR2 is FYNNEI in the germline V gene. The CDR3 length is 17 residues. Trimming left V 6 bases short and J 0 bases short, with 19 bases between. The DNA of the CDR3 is TGTGCCAGCAGCCTCACAGGGCCCATGCCTAGCACAGATACGCAGTATTTT. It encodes CASSLTGPMPSTDTQYF.

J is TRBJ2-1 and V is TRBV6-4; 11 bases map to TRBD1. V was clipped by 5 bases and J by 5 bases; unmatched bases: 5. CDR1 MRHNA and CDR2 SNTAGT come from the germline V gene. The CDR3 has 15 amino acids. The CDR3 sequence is CASSRDRGGHNEQFF. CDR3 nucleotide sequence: TGTGCCAGCAGTAGGGACAGGGGGGGCCACAATGAGCAGTTCTTC.